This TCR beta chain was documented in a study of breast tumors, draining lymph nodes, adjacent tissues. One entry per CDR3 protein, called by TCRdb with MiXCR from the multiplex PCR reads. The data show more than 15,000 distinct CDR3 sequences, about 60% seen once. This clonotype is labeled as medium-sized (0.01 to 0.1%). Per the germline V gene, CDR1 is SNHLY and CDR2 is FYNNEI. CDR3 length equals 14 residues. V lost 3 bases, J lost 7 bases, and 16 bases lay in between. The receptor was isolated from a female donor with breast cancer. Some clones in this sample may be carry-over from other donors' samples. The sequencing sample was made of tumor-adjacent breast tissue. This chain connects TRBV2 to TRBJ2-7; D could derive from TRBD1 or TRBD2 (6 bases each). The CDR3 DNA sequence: TGTGCCAGCAGTGAGTGGTCGGGGGCGGGGGAGCAGTACTTC. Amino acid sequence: CASSEWSGAGEQYF.